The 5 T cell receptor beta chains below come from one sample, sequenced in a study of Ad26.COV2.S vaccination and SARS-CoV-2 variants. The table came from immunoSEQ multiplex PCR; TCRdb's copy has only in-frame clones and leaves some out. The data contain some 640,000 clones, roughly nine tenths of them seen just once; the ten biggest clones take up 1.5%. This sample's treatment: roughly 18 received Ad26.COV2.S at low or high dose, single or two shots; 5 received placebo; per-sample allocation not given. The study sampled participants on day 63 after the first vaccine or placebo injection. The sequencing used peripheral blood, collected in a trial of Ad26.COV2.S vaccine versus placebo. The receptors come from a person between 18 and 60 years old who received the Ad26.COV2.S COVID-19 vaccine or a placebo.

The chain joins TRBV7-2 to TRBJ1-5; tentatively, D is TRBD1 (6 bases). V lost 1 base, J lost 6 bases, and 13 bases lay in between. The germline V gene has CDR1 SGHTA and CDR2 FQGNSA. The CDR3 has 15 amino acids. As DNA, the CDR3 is TGTGCCAGCAGCTTAGAGGGGGGAAAGATTCAGCCCCAGCATTTT. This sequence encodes CASSLEGGKIQPQHF. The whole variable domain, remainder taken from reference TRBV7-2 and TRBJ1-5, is GAGVSQSPSNKVTEKGKDVELRCDPISGHTALYWYRQSLGQGLEFLIYFQGNSAPDKSGLPSDRFSAERTGGSVSTLTIQRTQQEDSAVYLCASSLEGGKIQPQHFGDGTRLSIL.

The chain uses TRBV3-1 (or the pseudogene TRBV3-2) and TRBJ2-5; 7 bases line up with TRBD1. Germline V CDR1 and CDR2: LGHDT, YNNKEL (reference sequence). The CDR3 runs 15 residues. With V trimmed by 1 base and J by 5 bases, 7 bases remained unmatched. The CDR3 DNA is TGTGCCAGCAGCCAAGTGGTAGGGGGCGGGGAGACCCAGTACTTC. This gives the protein CASSQVVGGGETQYF.

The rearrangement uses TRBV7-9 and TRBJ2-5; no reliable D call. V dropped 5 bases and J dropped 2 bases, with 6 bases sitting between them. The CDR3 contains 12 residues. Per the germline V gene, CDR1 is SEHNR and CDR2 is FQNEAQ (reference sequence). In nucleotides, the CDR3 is TGTGCCAGCAGCCTTTATCAAGAGACCCAGTACTTC. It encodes CASSLYQETQYF.

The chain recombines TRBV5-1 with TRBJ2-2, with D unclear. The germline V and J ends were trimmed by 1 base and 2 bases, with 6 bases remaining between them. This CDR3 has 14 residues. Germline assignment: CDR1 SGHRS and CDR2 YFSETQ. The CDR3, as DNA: TGCGCCAGCAGCTTGTTCTCAAACACCGGGGAGCTGTTTTTT. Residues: CASSLFSNTGELFF.

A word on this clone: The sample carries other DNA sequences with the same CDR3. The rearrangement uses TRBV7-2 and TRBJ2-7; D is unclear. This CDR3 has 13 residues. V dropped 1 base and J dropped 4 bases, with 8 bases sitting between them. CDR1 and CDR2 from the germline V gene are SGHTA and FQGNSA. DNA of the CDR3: TGTGCCAGCAGCTTAGACTATAGTTACGAGCAGTACTTC. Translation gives CASSLDYSYEQYF.